A selection of T cell receptor beta chains follows, all from one sample in a study of OX40 agonist ivuxolimab in advanced cancers. Using immunoSEQ multiplex PCR, the repertoire was profiled, and TCRdb retains in-frame clones only, with some absent. In the table there are about 84,000 clones, about 88% of which are singletons. The starting material was CD4+ or CD8+ T cells sorted from blood, obtained in a trial of the OX40 agonist ivuxolimab. The receptors come from an adult with an advanced solid tumor such as melanoma, head and neck, liver or kidney cancer. The CDR3 runs from the conserved cysteine through the conserved F or W. The D gene is left open where the match is weak. Clone size is not always given. Where it is, it says once, few, many or a class for expanded clones.

size	V	D	J	CDR3	DNA
-	TRBV6-5	-	TRBJ2-2	CASSYPTGELFF	TGTGCCAGCAGTTACCCAACCGGGGAGCTGTTTTTT
-	TRBV7-9	TRBD2	TRBJ2-5	CASSWLADGEETQYF	TGTGCCAGCAGCTGGCTAGCGGATGGTGAAGAGACCCAGTACTTC
-	TRBV19	TRBD2	TRBJ2-3	CASSTRTSGGGYSGDTQYF	TGTGCCAGTAGTACCAGGACTAGCGGGGGGGGCTATTCGGGAGATACGCAGTATTTT
-	TRBV9	-	TRBJ1-1	CASSVRVGGTEAFF	TGTGCCAGCAGCGTCAGGGTAGGGGGCACTGAAGCTTTCTTT
-	TRBV5-1	TRBD2	TRBJ2-3	CASSTLAGGLTDTQYF	TGCGCCAGCAGCACCCTAGCGGGGGGGCTAACAGATACGCAGTATTTT
-	TRBV7-2	TRBD1	TRBJ1-2	CASSPGGTGGIYGYTF	TGTGCCAGCAGCCCGGGCGGGACAGGGGGAATCTATGGCTACACCTTC
-	TRBV15	-	TRBJ2-3	CATSRDRVSTDTQYF	TGTGCCACCAGCAGAGACAGGGTTAGCACAGATACGCAGTATTTT
-	TRBV7-2	TRBD1	TRBJ1-3	CASSFSGTGPGNTIYF	TGTGCCAGCAGCTTTTCCGGGACAGGGCCTGGAAACACCATATATTTT
-	TRBV5-4	TRBD2	TRBJ2-5	CASSHSGDLGETQYF	TGTGCCAGCAGCCATAGCGGGGACTTGGGGGAGACCCAGTACTTC
-	TRBV5-4	TRBD2	TRBJ2-1	CASSLGGKAFFEQFF	TGTGCCAGCAGCCTGGGGGGGAAGGCCTTTTTTGAGCAGTTCTTC
once	TRBV18	TRBD1	TRBJ2-7	CASSQGQGPEQYF	TGTGCCAGCTCACAGGGACAGGGGCCCGAGCAGTACTTC
-	TRBV5-1	TRBD1	TRBJ2-2	CASSSGQGAIGELFF	TGCGCCAGCAGCTCAGGACAGGGGGCGATCGGGGAGCTGTTTTTT
-	TRBV5-1	-	TRBJ2-7	CASSSSGSSFYEQYF	TGCGCCAGCAGCTCTTCAGGCAGCTCCTTCTACGAGCAGTACTTC
-	TRBV28	-	TRBJ2-5	CASSLRETQYF	TGTGCCAGCAGTTTAAGGGAGACCCAGTACTTC
-	TRBV19	-	TRBJ2-7	CASSSLRRGTSVYEQYF	TGTGCCAGTAGTTCATTGCGGCGGGGTACGTCCGTCTACGAGCAGTACTTC
-	TRBV30	-	TRBJ1-3	CAWSSGNTIYF	TGTGCCTGGAGTTCGGGAAACACCATATATTTT